This T cell receptor (beta chain) emerged from a study of blood T cell repertoires in COVID-19. TCRdb keeps only in-frame clones here, not all; method: immunoSEQ multiplex PCR. The data contain roughly 55,000 clones, 80% to 95% of them seen just once; the ten biggest clones take up under 15%. Unmatched junction bases numbered 8, after V lost 4 bases and J lost 8 bases. CDR1 MNHEY and CDR2 SMNVEV come from the germline V gene (reference sequence). The CDR3 totals 14 residues. The clonotype comes from a human donor with active COVID-19. The donor label of this sample is uncertain. The V and J genes are TRBV27 and TRBJ2-3; 8 positions agree with TRBD2. The sample consisted of peripheral blood. CDR3 sequence: CASSSGLGGGTQYF. Written as DNA, the CDR3 is TGTGCCAGCAGTTCGGGACTAGGAGGGGGTACGCAGTATTTT.